Here is one T cell receptor (beta chain) with its context. Antigen: not known. The data derive from a study of type 1 and type 2 diabetes patients. Overall study findings and caveats: With limited T2D and control samples, some T1D-only expanded clones may not be T1D-specific.

No donor had another autoimmune disease or recent infection within four weeks. PCR was run on genomic DNA. A primer set of 30 forward and 13 reverse primers amplified the CDR3. TCRdb independently ran MiXCR on the multiplex PCR reads; one entry per CDR3 protein. The sample contains about 250,000 distinct CDR3 sequences, roughly 50% of which appear only once. The sequence was collected from a man between 18 and 35 years old with type 2 diabetes. Specimen: peripheral blood mononuclear cells (PBMCs).

The CDR3 sequence: CASSLAGGPTDTQYF. DNA for the CDR3: TGTGCCAGCAGCTTAGCGGGGGGGCCGACAGATACGCAGTATTTT. V and J are TRBV27 and TRBJ2-3; TRBD2 matches 11 bases. The CDR3 covers 15 residues. V gave up 6 bases and J gave up 3 bases; unmatched junction bases: 5. Per germline, CDR1 MNHEY and CDR2 SMNVEV (reference sequence).